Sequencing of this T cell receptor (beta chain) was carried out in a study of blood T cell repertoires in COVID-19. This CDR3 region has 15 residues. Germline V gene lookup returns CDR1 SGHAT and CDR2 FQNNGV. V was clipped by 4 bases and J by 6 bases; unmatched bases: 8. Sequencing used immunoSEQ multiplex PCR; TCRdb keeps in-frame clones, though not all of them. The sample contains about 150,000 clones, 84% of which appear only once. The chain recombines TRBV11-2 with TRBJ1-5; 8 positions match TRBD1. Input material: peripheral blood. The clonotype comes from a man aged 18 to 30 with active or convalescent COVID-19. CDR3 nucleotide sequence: TGTGCCAGCAGCTCCCAGACAGGGGTCGGTCAGCCCCAGCATTTT. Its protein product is CASSSQTGVGQPQHF.